The 25 T cell receptor beta chains below all came from one sample that was sequenced in a study of response to subunit inactivated influenza vaccine. MiXCR, applied by TCRdb to the RT-PCR reads, yields one record per CDR3 protein. Of 200,000 to 250,000 distinct CDR3 sequences in the sample, 9% to 15% were seen once. Specimen: non-naive T cells sorted from PBMCs, collected 14 days before vaccination. The receptors were sampled from a man in his fifties or sixties who received an inactivated influenza vaccine.

This clonotype was found a few times. This chain links TRBV7-2 with TRBJ2-7; TRBD2 aligns across 7 bases. CDR3 length equals 15 residues. CDR1 and CDR2 (germline): SGHTA, FQGNSA. J lost 3 bases, V lost 1 base, and 6 bases had no gene match. CDR3 nucleotides: TGTGCCAGCAGCTTAGAAGCGGGACGCTTCTACGAGCAGTACTTC. Translated, it gives CASSLEAGRFYEQYF.

In its sample, this clonotype was seen a few times. The chain uses TRBV2 and TRBJ2-2; 7 positions agree with TRBD2. The length of the CDR3 is 15 residues. With 7 bases clipped from V and 0 bases from J, the junction kept 5 bases outside the gene matches. Germline assignment: CDR1 SNHLY and CDR2 FYNNEI. This chain's CDR3 is CASNKGLANTGELFF. CDR3 in DNA: TGTGCCAGCAACAAAGGACTAGCGAACACCGGGGAGCTGTTTTTT.

V and J are TRBV24-1 and TRBJ2-3, with 12 bases that match TRBD2. CDR3 length: 16 amino acids. The V gene's germline CDR1 is KGHDR and CDR2 SFDVKD. V dropped 4 bases and J dropped 4; count of bases not matched to a gene: 5. The CDR3 protein is CATSDPLAGGSDTQYF. The CDR3 nucleotides read TGTGCCACCAGTGACCCACTAGCGGGAGGATCAGATACGCAGTATTTT.

The V and J genes are TRBV3-1 and TRBJ2-2; the D is unclear. The CDR3 consists of 18 residues. The germline V and J ends were trimmed by 2 bases and 2 bases, with 18 bases remaining between them. Germline V gene lookup returns CDR1 LGHDT and CDR2 YNNKEL (reference sequence). DNA for the CDR3: TGTGCCAGCAGCCAAAGGACCTTTGCGGTTTCAAACACCGGGGAGCTGTTTTTT. The encoded protein is CASSQRTFAVSNTGELFF.

In the case of this clonotype: One base away lies a much larger clone, so this may be a sequencing read error. The gene calls are TRBV2 and TRBJ2-1; tentatively, D is TRBD1 (6 bases). This CDR3 spans 14 amino acids. CDR1 and CDR2 (germline): SNHLY, FYNNEI. The CDR3 sequence is CASRGASGSNEQSF. In nucleotides, the CDR3 is TGTGCCAGCAGGGGGGCCTCGGGGTCCAATGAGCAGTCCTTC.

In its sample, this clonotype was seen many times. The gene calls are TRBV6-5 and TRBJ1-3; D may be TRBD1 (5 bases). Germline V lookup: CDR1 MNHEY, CDR2 SVGAGI. V lost 7 bases and J lost 4, with 8 bases in between. There are 12 residues in the CDR3. CDR3: CASIGGGNTIYF. The CDR3 nucleotides are TGTGCCAGCATCGGGGGAGGAAACACCATATATTTT.

For this clonotype: This may stem from a read error, because a much larger clone lies one nucleotide away. J is TRBJ2-5 and V is TRBV5-1; D is perhaps TRBD2 (6 bases). CDR3 length: 15 residues. V was shortened by 3 bases and J by 5 bases, with 17 bases between the two germline ends. Germline V gene lookup returns CDR1 SGHRS and CDR2 YFSETQ. In nucleotides, the CDR3 is TGCGCCAGCAGCTCCGACAAGGGGCTAGCGGAGACCCAGTACTTC. Its protein is CASSSDKGLAETQYF.

This chain uses TRBV20-1 with TRBJ2-1; D might be TRBD1 or TRBD2, each matching 6 bases. With 7 bases removed from V and 10 bases from J, the gap between germline ends came to 17 bases. This CDR3 region has 12 residues. Germline CDR1 DFQATT, CDR2 SNEGSKA (reference sequence). The CDR3 nucleotides are TGCAGTGGTGGGGGGCGCTTGGGGGAGCAGTTCTTC. Amino acid sequence: CSGGGRLGEQFF.

Ten or more counts support this clonotype. The rearrangement joins TRBV10-1 to TRBJ2-7, with a tentative D call TRBD1 (5 bases). V was pared by 2 bases and J by 5 bases, with 10 bases between. There are 13 residues in the CDR3. Per germline, CDR1 WNHNN and CDR2 SYGVQD (reference sequence). CDR3 sequence: CASSEIQGHEQYF. In DNA form, the CDR3 reads TGCGCCAGCAGTGAGATCCAGGGCCACGAGCAGTACTTC.

The gene calls are TRBV7-2 and TRBJ2-7; unclear D gene. This CDR3 has 14 residues. The germline V gene encodes CDR1 SGHTA and CDR2 FQGNSA. With 1 base removed from V and 0 bases from J, the gap between germline ends came to 7 bases. The DNA of the CDR3 is TGTGCCAGCAGCTTAGGGGGAATCTCCTACGAGCAGTACTTC. Its protein product is CASSLGGISYEQYF.

There are a few counts of this clonotype. The rearrangement uses TRBV3-1 and TRBJ2-7; D gene ambiguous. V lost 1 base and J lost 1, with 8 bases in between. Germline loops: CDR1 LGHDT, CDR2 YNNKEL (reference sequence). CDR3 length equals 14 residues. The CDR3 nucleotides are TGTGCCAGCAGCCAAGGTATCACATCCTACGAGCAGTACTTC. Amino acid sequence: CASSQGITSYEQYF.

The chain employs TRBV19 and TRBJ1-2; 7 bases align to TRBD1. Germline CDR1 and CDR2: LNHDA and SQIVND (reference sequence). The CDR3 extends over 15 amino acids. V dropped 5 bases and J dropped 2; count of bases not matched to a gene: 8. The CDR3 is CASSVGTDLNYGYTF. In DNA form, the CDR3 reads TGTGCCAGTAGTGTCGGGACAGACCTCAACTATGGCTACACCTTC.

This clonotype occurred many times. The junction does not match germline at one end; this may be a read error. The V and J genes are TRBV5-1 and TRBJ2-7; 7 nucleotides agree with TRBD1. Germline V gene sequence: CDR1 SGHRS, CDR2 YFSETQ. This CDR3 is built from 13 residues. The CDR3 sequence is CASSLGQSYEQYF. The DNA for the CDR3 is TGTGCCAGCAGCTTGGGACAGAGCTACGAGCAGTACTTC. Based on the CDR3 plus reference TRBV5-1 and TRBJ2-7, the full variable domain is KAGVTQTPRYLIKTRGQQVTLSCSPISGHRSVSWYQQTPGQGLQFLFEYFSETQRNKGNFPGRFSGRQFSNSRSEMNVSTLELGDSALYLCASSLGQSYEQYFGPGTRLTVT.

This chain links TRBV9 with TRBJ2-7; perhaps TRBD1 as D (6 bases). Germline V gene lookup returns CDR1 SGDLS and CDR2 YYNGEE. The CDR3 has 15 amino acids. Trimming left V 4 bases short and J 5 bases short, with 19 bases between. This chain's CDR3 is CASSPRQAPNDEQYF. The CDR3 DNA sequence: TGTGCCAGCAGCCCACGACAGGCCCCAAACGACGAGCAGTACTTC. The whole variable domain, filled in from reference TRBV9 and TRBJ2-7, reads DSGVTQTPKHLITATGQRVTLRCSPRSGDLSVYWYQQSLDQGLQFLIQYYNGEERAKGNILERFSAQQFPDLHSELNLSSLELGDSALYFCASSPRQAPNDEQYFGPGTRLTVT.

The chain couples TRBV29-1 to TRBJ2-2; 10 bases are a match to TRBD1. This CDR3 is built from 12 residues. Germline V gives CDR1 SQVTM, CDR2 ANQGSEA. This CDR3 is CARQGASGELFF. DNA of the CDR3: TGCGCACGACAGGGGGCATCCGGGGAGCTGTTTTTT.

There are a few counts of this clonotype. This sequence joins TRBV28 and TRBJ2-7; no reliable D call. This CDR3 is 15 amino acids long. Germline V CDR1 and CDR2: MDHEN, SYDVKM. V was shortened by 1 base and J by 5 bases, with 15 bases between the two germline ends. The CDR3 region has the DNA TGTGCCAGCAGTTTATTCCAAGCTGTTAGAGACGAGCAGTACTTC. This translates into CASSLFQAVRDEQYF.

The chain recombines TRBV5-1 with TRBJ1-1, with 8 bases fitting TRBD1. From germline, CDR1 is SGHRS and CDR2 YFSETQ. J lost 1 base, V lost 2 bases, and 7 bases had no gene match. CDR3 size: 16 residues. CDR3 in amino acids: CASSFAAGGTNTEAFF. CDR3 bases: TGCGCCAGCAGCTTTGCGGCAGGGGGCACGAACACTGAAGCTTTCTTT.

The rearrangement joins TRBV12-3 or TRBV12-4 to TRBJ2-2, with TRBD2 matching over 7 bases. The CDR3 totals 15 residues. The V gene end was trimmed by 6 bases and the J gene end by 7 bases; junction bases not matched to a gene: 11. The CDR3 sequence: CASSLSGVFGGELFF. The CDR3 DNA follows: TGTGCCAGCAGCCTGAGCGGGGTTTTTGGCGGGGAGCTGTTTTTT.

J is TRBJ2-7 and V is TRBV3-1, with D perhaps being TRBD1 or TRBD2 (5 bases each). Looked up from germline, CDR1 is LGHDT and CDR2 is YNNKEL (reference sequence). V gave up 3 bases and J gave up 2 bases, with 11 bases separating them. The CDR3 contains 14 residues. CDR3 bases: TGTGCCAGCAGCCACGGGACGCTCGCCTACGAGCAGTACTTC. Its protein product is CASSHGTLAYEQYF.

J is TRBJ1-6 and V is TRBV28; D is unclear. Per the germline V gene, CDR1 is MDHEN and CDR2 is SYDVKM. Trimming left V 2 bases short and J 14 bases short, with 13 bases between. This CDR3 spans 13 amino acids. As DNA, the CDR3 is TGTGCCAGCAGTTTAGGGTCGGCCCGAACCCTCCACTTT. Translated: CASSLGSARTLHF.

The table lists this clonotype with many counts. The chain links TRBV3-1 to TRBJ2-5; no clear D gene. This CDR3 has 13 amino acids. Germline CDR1 LGHDT, CDR2 YNNKEL (reference sequence). V was clipped by 6 bases and J by 3 bases, with 11 bases between them. The CDR3 spells CASSRRGEETQYF. The CDR3, as DNA: TGTGCCAGCAGTAGGAGAGGTGAAGAGACCCAGTACTTC.

This clonotype was recorded a few times. The chain is built from TRBV6-1 and TRBJ2-5, with unresolved D. Germline-derived CDR1 and CDR2 are MNHNS and SASEGT. There are 13 residues in the CDR3. V lost 6 bases to trimming and J lost 10 bases, with 18 bases between them. The CDR3 loop reads CASSSGDFADQYF. The DNA for the CDR3 is TGTGCCAGCAGCTCCGGCGATTTCGCAGACCAGTACTTC.

This clonotype came up many times. The J gene is TRBJ2-7, the V gene TRBV10-3, with D perhaps given as TRBD1 or TRBD2 (5 bases each). The CDR3 is 14 residues long. Germline lookup yields CDR1 ENHRY and CDR2 SYGVKD. V gave up 0 bases and J gave up 4 bases, with 10 bases separating them. CDR3 amino acids: CAISESIGGYEQYF. The CDR3 nucleotides are TGTGCCATCAGTGAGTCGATTGGGGGATACGAGCAGTACTTC.

This clonotype was detected many times. This chain connects TRBV12-3 or TRBV12-4 to TRBJ2-1, with D unresolved. With 2 bases removed from V and 9 bases from J, the gap between germline ends came to 5 bases. The CDR3 loop spans 11 amino acids. Here the CDR3 reads CASSLSREQFF. The CDR3 nucleotides are TGTGCCAGCAGTTTATCCCGTGAGCAGTTCTTC.

The rearrangement links TRBV7-9 to TRBJ2-1, with 11 bases lining up with TRBD1. Per the germline V gene, CDR1 is SEHNR and CDR2 is FQNEAQ (reference sequence). V shed 7 bases, J shed 5 bases, and the junction held 7 bases outside the gene matches. The CDR3 contains 15 residues. The CDR3 loop reads CASTGQGAIDNEQFF. The CDR3 DNA follows: TGTGCCAGCACTGGACAGGGGGCAATCGACAATGAGCAGTTCTTC.